This T cell receptor beta chain was identified in a study of blood T cell repertoires in COVID-19. In the study overall: The cDNA or gDNA used as material had been derived from T cells, B-cell-depleted T cells, or PBMCs.

Authors' analysis steps: Scientists estimated how many nucleated cells there were by amplifying reference gene primers. This table comes from immunoSEQ multiplex PCR, and its TCRdb copy is limited to in-frame clones, with some not included. That table furnishes V, J and clone size, whereas the DNA furnished D and trimming. The sample lists hundreds of thousands of clones; roughly 84% were seen once. V gave up 4 bases and J gave up 7 bases, with 13 bases separating them. Germline V lookup: CDR1 LGHDT, CDR2 YNNKEL (reference sequence). The CDR3 runs 13 residues. Sequencing was carried out using peripheral blood. The receptor was isolated from a woman aged 80 or older with acute or convalescent COVID-19. The chain is built from TRBV3-1 (or the pseudogene TRBV3-2) and TRBJ1-2; D gene ambiguous. The CDR3 spells CASSLTDTSGYTF. CDR3 sequence (DNA): TGTGCCAGCAGCCTAACCGACACCTCTGGCTACACCTTC.